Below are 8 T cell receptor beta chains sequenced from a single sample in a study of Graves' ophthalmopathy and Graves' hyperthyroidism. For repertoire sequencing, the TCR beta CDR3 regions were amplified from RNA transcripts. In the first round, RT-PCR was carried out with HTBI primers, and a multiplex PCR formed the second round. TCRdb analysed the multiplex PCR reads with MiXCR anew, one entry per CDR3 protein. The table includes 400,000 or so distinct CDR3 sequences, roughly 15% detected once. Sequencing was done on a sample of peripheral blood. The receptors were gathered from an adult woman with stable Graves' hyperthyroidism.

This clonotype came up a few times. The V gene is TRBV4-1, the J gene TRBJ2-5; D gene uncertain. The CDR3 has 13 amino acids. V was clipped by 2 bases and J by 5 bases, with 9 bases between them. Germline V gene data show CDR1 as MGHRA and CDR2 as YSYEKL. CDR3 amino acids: CASSQYLMETQYF. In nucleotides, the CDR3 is TGCGCCAGCAGCCAATACTTGATGGAGACCCAGTACTTC.

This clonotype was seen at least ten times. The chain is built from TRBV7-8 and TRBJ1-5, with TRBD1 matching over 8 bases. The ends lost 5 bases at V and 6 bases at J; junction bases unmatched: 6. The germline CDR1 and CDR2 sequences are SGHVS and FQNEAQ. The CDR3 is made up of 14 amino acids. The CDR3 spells CASSPTTGVQPQHF. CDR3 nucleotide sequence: TGTGCCAGCAGCCCCACGACAGGGGTTCAGCCCCAGCATTTT.

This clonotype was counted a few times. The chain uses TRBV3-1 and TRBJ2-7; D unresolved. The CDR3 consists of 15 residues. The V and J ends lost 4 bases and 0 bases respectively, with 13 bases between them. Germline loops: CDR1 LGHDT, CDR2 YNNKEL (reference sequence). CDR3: CASSLRWVSSYEQYF. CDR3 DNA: TGTGCCAGCAGCCTCAGGTGGGTTAGCTCCTACGAGCAGTACTTC.

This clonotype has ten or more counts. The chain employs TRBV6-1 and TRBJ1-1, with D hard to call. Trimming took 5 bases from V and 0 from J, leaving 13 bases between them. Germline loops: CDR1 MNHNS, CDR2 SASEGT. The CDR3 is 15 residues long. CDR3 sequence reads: CASSPLHLMNTEAFF. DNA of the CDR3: TGTGCCAGCAGTCCCTTACACCTCATGAACACTGAAGCTTTCTTT.

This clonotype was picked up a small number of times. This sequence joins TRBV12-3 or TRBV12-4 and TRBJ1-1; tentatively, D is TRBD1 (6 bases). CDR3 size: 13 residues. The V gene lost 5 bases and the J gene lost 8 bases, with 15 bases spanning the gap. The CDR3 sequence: CASSKSNRAEAFF. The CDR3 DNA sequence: TGTGCCAGCAGTAAGTCAAACAGGGCCGAAGCTTTCTTT.

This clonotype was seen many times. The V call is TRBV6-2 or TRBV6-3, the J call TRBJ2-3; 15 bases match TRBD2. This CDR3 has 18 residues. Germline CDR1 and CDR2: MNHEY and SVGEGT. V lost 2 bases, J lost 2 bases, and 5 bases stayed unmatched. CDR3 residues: CASSYRTSGRANTDTQYF. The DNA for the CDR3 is TGTGCCAGCAGTTACCGGACTAGCGGGAGGGCGAACACAGATACGCAGTATTTT.

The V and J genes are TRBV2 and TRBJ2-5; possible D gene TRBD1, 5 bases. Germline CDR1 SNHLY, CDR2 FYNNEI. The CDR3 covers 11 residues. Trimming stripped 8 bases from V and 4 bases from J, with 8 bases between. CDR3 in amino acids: CASQGRETQYF. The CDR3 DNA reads TGTGCCAGCCAGGGAAGAGAGACCCAGTACTTC.

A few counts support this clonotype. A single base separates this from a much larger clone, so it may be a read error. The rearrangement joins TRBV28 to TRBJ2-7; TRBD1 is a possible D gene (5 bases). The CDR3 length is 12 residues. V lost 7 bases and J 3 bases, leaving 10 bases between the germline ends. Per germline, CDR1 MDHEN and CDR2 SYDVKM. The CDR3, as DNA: TGTGCCAGCACCCCCAGGGTCTACGAGCAGTACTTC. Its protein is CASTPRVYEQYF.